This entry is about one T cell receptor beta chain. Its specificity is not known. Nobody among the patients had been given any treatment before thyroid surgery. This sample stems from a study of metastatic and nonmetastatic thyroid tumors. As for the study in general: Repertoires were compared across blood and tumor or nodule tissue from malignant and benign thyroid patients.

As processed by the authors: In papillary thyroid cancer, a distant-metastasis classifier was built using CDR3 differences across clinicopathological groups. TCRdb reprocessed the PCR reads via MiXCR. TCRdb assigned the V and J calls; the authors' analysis was not used. This sample has 26,000 or so clones; 15% occur once, and the top ten carry more than 15%. The study's findings and limits: Compared with benign nodules, malignant thyroid tumors were reported to have significantly higher TCR beta diversity in both blood and tumor.

The CDR3 spans 16 residues. Trimming left V 6 bases short and J 0 bases short, with 15 bases between. Germline assignment: CDR1 MGHRA and CDR2 YSYEKL. The clonotype comes from a male donor with papillary thyroid cancer or a benign thyroid nodule (not recorded which). Some clones in this sample may be carry-over from other donors' samples. The sample comprised blood. The J gene is TRBJ1-3, the V gene TRBV4-1, with unresolved D. In DNA form, the CDR3 reads TGCGCCAGCAGGGAGAGCGAAGGAGCCTCTGGAAACACCATATATTTT. Translating it yields CASRESEGASGNTIYF.